This TCR beta chain was identified in a study of cytomegalovirus exposure and HLA in healthy donors. TCRdb's table, derived via immunoSEQ multiplex PCR, lists solely in-frame clones and lacks some. The sample holds some 86,000 clones, approximately 94% seen once. The germline V gene has CDR1 SGDLS and CDR2 YYNGEE. Trimming left V 1 base short and J 14 bases short, with 21 bases between. The CDR3 is made up of 14 amino acids. Specimen: PBMCs. This chain links TRBV9 with TRBJ1-2, with TRBD1 as a possible D gene (5 bases). This receptor was identified in a woman younger than 45 in good health and CMV-seronegative. The CDR3 bases are TGTGCCAGCAGCGTATCGGACGGGGGTCCGCTTGGAACCTTC. As protein: CASSVSDGGPLGTF.